This TCR beta chain originates from a study of tumor-infiltrating lymphocytes in primary liver carcinoma. Study-level points and caveats: There were only about 7.5-25% of top clones found in all five tumor regions.

The authors made TCR beta cDNA from around 500 ng total RNA with a constant-region primer. Three-round nested multiplex PCR performed with slightly modified ARM-PCR produced the TCR beta libraries. The two initial PCR rounds, roughly 9 cycles each, used TRBV1-TRBV30 forward and C-beta reverse primers. TCRdb recomputed calls from the multiplex PCR reads with MiXCR, one row per CDR3 protein. The profile shows roughly 190,000 distinct CDR3 sequences, approximately 80% of them singletons. The germline gives CDR1 SGHAT, CDR2 FQDESV (reference sequence). The CDR3 is made up of 13 amino acids. The V and J ends lost 7 bases and 2 bases respectively, with 12 bases between them. Joint extraction of RNA and DNA used roughly 17-32 mg of bulk tissue that was unsorted. In regard to this clonotype: Antigen unknown.

The chain employs TRBV11-1 and TRBJ2-7; no firm D call. The TCR originated in a man aged 40-49 years with primary liver carcinoma and hepatitis B virus infection. Material: tumor tissue from primary liver carcinoma. This CDR3 reads CASTRKRTYEQYF. DNA of the CDR3: TGTGCCAGCACGCGGAAGCGAACCTACGAGCAGTACTTC.